These 26 T cell receptor beta chains were all obtained from the same sample, sequenced in a study of control samples from healthy donors and cancer patients. Here immunoSEQ multiplex PCR was the method, and the copy in TCRdb shows in-frame clones only, minus some. The sample shows about 80,000 clones, roughly nine tenths of them seen only once. Material: blood. The receptors derive from a man in his fifties or sixties in good health.

The chain couples TRBV10-1 to TRBJ2-7, with D uncertain. This CDR3 has 14 residues. Trimming pared 6 bases from V and 4 bases from J, leaving 16 bases between. In germline, CDR1 is WNHNN, CDR2 SYGVQD (reference sequence). CDR3 in amino acids: CASRGNGRLYEQYF. The DNA for the CDR3 is TGCGCCAGCAGAGGAAACGGGCGATTATACGAGCAGTACTTC.

The chain joins TRBV5-1 to TRBJ2-5; 8 positions agree with TRBD1. V dropped 6 bases and J dropped 5; count of bases not matched to a gene: 6. Germline CDR1 SGHRS, CDR2 YFSETQ. The length of the CDR3 is 13 residues. In DNA form, the CDR3 reads TGCGCCAGCAAAAGGGCAGGGGGCGAGACCCAGTACTTC. Residues: CASKRAGGETQYF.

V gene TRBV4-2 combines with J gene TRBJ2-7; TRBD2 matches 13 bases. J was trimmed by 7 bases and V by 0 bases; bases with no gene match: 3. CDR1 and CDR2 from the germline V gene are LGHNA and YNFKEQ. The CDR3 sequence is 15 residues long. The CDR3, as DNA: TGTGCCAGCAGCCAAGACCCGGGACTAGCGGGAGAGCAGTACTTC. It yields the protein CASSQDPGLAGEQYF.

The rearrangement uses TRBV7-2 and TRBJ2-5; D unclear. This CDR3 has 13 amino acids. Germline CDR1 SGHTA, CDR2 FQGNSA. V was trimmed by 1 base and J by 7 bases, leaving 10 bases between them. The CDR3 DNA is TGTGCCAGCAGCTTAGTTCCTGGTGGGACCCAGTACTTC. Amino acid sequence: CASSLVPGGTQYF. Complete variable domain (other parts from reference TRBV7-2 and TRBJ2-5): GAGVSQSPSNKVTEKGKDVELRCDPISGHTALYWYRQSLGQGLEFLIYFQGNSAPDKSGLPSDRFSAERTGGSVSTLTIQRTQQEDSAVYLCASSLVPGGTQYFGPGTRLLVL.

This chain connects TRBV10-3 to TRBJ2-7; 9 bases match TRBD1. The V and J ends lost 8 bases and 2 bases, in that order; junction bases with no gene match: 16. The CDR3 is 17 amino acids. Germline CDR1 ENHRY, CDR2 SYGVKD. The CDR3 bases are TGTGCCATCTCCGGACAGGGGATGGCCCAGACCACCTACGAGCAGTACTTC. Translation: CAISGQGMAQTTYEQYF.

Only one count was recorded for this clone. The CDR3 here is CASSLNALAGGTETQYF. The DNA for the CDR3 is TGTGCCAGCAGCTTAAACGCTTTAGCGGGGGGGACGGAGACCCAGTACTTC. The chain links TRBV7-3 to TRBJ2-5; the match to TRBD2 covers 11 bases. CDR1 and CDR2 from the germline V gene are SGHTA and FQGTGA. V lost 1 base to trimming and J lost 5 bases; unmatched junction nucleotides: 9. The CDR3 has 17 residues.

This sequence joins TRBV6-2 or TRBV6-3 and TRBJ1-6; no firm D call. The V and J ends lost 0 bases and 11 bases respectively, with 8 bases between them. CDR1 MNHEY and CDR2 SVGEGT come from the germline V gene. There are 13 residues in the CDR3. In DNA form, the CDR3 reads TGTGCCAGCAGTTACTCGGTCGCTCCACCCCTCCACTTT. This encodes CASSYSVAPPLHF.

The chain carries TRBV27 and TRBJ1-1, with 10 bases identical to TRBD1. Germline lookup yields CDR1 MNHEY and CDR2 SMNVEV (reference sequence). This CDR3 contains 16 residues. The trim removed 4 bases at V and 0 bases at J, leaving 5 bases unmatched. Here the CDR3 reads CASSSRQGAMNTEAFF. The CDR3 bases are TGTGCCAGCAGTTCAAGACAGGGGGCTATGAACACTGAAGCTTTCTTT.

The rearrangement links TRBV2 to TRBJ2-5; no definite D call. Between the trimmed V and J ends, which lost 6 bases and 0 bases, there was a span of 8 bases. Germline CDR1 reads SNHLY; CDR2 reads FYNNEI. The CDR3 is 13 amino acids. In DNA form, the CDR3 reads TGTGCCAGCAGCGTAATTAACCAAGAGACCCAGTACTTC. Translating gives CASSVINQETQYF.

The CDR3 DNA reads TGTGCCAGCAGTTGGGAAGGACTTTTTCCTAAGGAGCAGTACTTC. Protein: CASSWEGLFPKEQYF. The chain carries TRBV6-2 or TRBV6-3 and TRBJ2-7, with a tentative D call TRBD2 (5 bases). Between the trimmed V and J ends, which lost 4 bases and 7 bases, there was a span of 20 bases. Per the germline V gene, CDR1 is MNHEY and CDR2 is SVGEGT. The CDR3 length is 15 residues.

This chain uses TRBV4-1 with TRBJ1-2; TRBD1 aligns across 7 bases. V was pared by 0 bases and J by 0 bases, with 4 bases of the junction left unmatched. Germline assignment: CDR1 MGHRA and CDR2 YSYEKL. This CDR3 has 16 amino acids. This CDR3 is CASSQDGTASNYGYTF. For the CDR3, the DNA is TGCGCCAGCAGCCAAGATGGGACAGCGTCTAACTATGGCTACACCTTC.

The gene calls are TRBV15 and TRBJ2-2; the D gene is possibly TRBD2 (5 bases). This CDR3 has 14 amino acids. The V and J ends lost 4 bases and 7 bases respectively, with 13 bases between them. Germline V gene lookup returns CDR1 LNHNV and CDR2 YYDKDF (reference sequence). CDR3 loop: CATSNPDLLGELFF. CDR3 sequence (DNA): TGTGCCACCAGCAATCCGGACTTGCTCGGGGAGCTGTTTTTT.

V and J are TRBV3-1 (or the pseudogene TRBV3-2) and TRBJ2-7, with 13 bases identical to TRBD2. The length of the CDR3 is 16 residues. The ends lost 5 bases at V and 0 bases at J; junction bases unmatched: 4. Germline values: CDR1 LGHDT, CDR2 YNNKEL (reference sequence). CDR3 in DNA: TGTGCCAGCAGCACCGGGACTAGCGGGACCTCCTACGAGCAGTACTTC. It codes for CASSTGTSGTSYEQYF.

The chain recombines TRBV6-8 with TRBJ1-1; D is unclear. The V gene lost 0 bases and the J gene lost 3 bases, with 8 bases spanning the gap. The germline gives CDR1 MNHGY, CDR2 SAAAGT. The CDR3 extends over 14 amino acids. The CDR3 DNA reads TGTGCCAGCAGTTACTCGATTGGTGACACTGAAGCTTTCTTT. It encodes CASSYSIGDTEAFF.

V gene TRBV27 combines with J gene TRBJ1-3, with no clear D. V gave up 7 bases and J gave up 0 bases, with 7 bases separating them. The CDR3 spans 13 residues. In germline, CDR1 is MNHEY, CDR2 SMNVEV (reference sequence). CDR3 bases: TGTGCCAGCAAGCGGAACTCTGGAAACACCATATATTTT. This encodes CASKRNSGNTIYF.

The rearrangement joins TRBV3-1 (or the pseudogene TRBV3-2) to TRBJ2-2, with 7 bases aligning to TRBD1. Looked up from germline, CDR1 is LGHDT and CDR2 is YNNKEL (reference sequence). The J segment lost 5 bases and the V segment lost 2 bases, leaving 5 bases of the junction unmatched. The CDR3 totals 15 residues. The CDR3: CASSQNRGLTGELFF. The DNA for the CDR3 is TGTGCCAGCAGCCAAAACAGGGGATTAACCGGGGAGCTGTTTTTT.

This rearrangement joins TRBV7-6 to TRBJ2-7; tentative D call: TRBD1 (5 bases). This CDR3 is 16 amino acids long. The V end was cut by 0 bases, the J end by 3 bases, with 15 bases between. CDR1 is SGHVS, CDR2 FNYEAQ, per germline. The CDR3: CASSLALRTPFYEQYF. The DNA of the CDR3 is TGTGCCAGCAGCTTAGCGCTCAGGACACCTTTCTACGAGCAGTACTTC.

The chain employs TRBV5-1 and TRBJ2-2; TRBD2 is a possible D gene (5 bases). Deletions cut 4 bases from V and 1 base from J, with 8 bases between. The length of the CDR3 is 14 residues. Germline lookup yields CDR1 SGHRS and CDR2 YFSETQ. The CDR3 region is CASSPGVNTGELFF. DNA of the CDR3: TGCGCCAGCAGCCCCGGGGTGAACACCGGGGAGCTGTTTTTT.

This rearrangement joins TRBV30 to TRBJ2-5; TRBD2 matches at 13 bases. In germline, CDR1 is GTSNPN, CDR2 SVGIG (reference sequence). Trimming took 3 bases from V and 5 from J; bases not matched to a gene: 9. This CDR3 contains 16 residues. The CDR3 DNA sequence: TGTGCCTGGAGCCTTGGACTAGCGGGGGTCGGGGAGACCCAGTACTTC. It is translated as CAWSLGLAGVGETQYF. Together with reference TRBV30 and TRBJ2-5, the CDR3 gives the full variable domain: SQTIHQWPATLVQPVGSPLSLECTVEGTSNPNLYWYRQAAGRGLQLLFYSVGIGQISSEVPQNLSASRPQDRQFILSSKKLLLSDSGFYLCAWSLGLAGVGETQYFGPGTRLLVL.

V is TRBV6-5 and J is TRBJ1-2; a possible D gene is TRBD1 (5 bases). The ends were cut back, 6 bases at V and 4 bases at J, with 9 bases in the middle. The CDR3 has 12 residues. CDR1 is MNHEY, CDR2 SVGAGI, per germline. The CDR3 protein is CASSRVGYGYTF. The DNA of the CDR3 is TGTGCCAGCAGCAGGGTTGGCTATGGCTACACCTTC.

This clone was seen a handful of times. V is TRBV18 and J is TRBJ2-3; no definite D call. The length of the CDR3 is 13 residues. Trimming stripped 10 bases from V and 5 bases from J, with 16 bases between. Germline V gene sequence: CDR1 KGHSH, CDR2 LQKENI. The chain's CDR3 is CATHGEGLDTQYF. CDR3 DNA: TGTGCCACCCATGGTGAAGGTCTAGATACGCAGTATTTT.

The genes are TRBV19 and TRBJ2-3; maybe TRBD1 (5 bases). The CDR3 contains 14 residues. Trimming removed 5 bases from V and 2 bases from J, with 11 bases in between. Looked up from germline, CDR1 is LNHDA and CDR2 is SQIVND (reference sequence). The CDR3 bases are TGTGCCAGTAGTTTCGCGACAGACACAGATACGCAGTATTTT. It yields the protein CASSFATDTDTQYF. Variable domain in full (rest from reference TRBV19 and TRBJ2-3): DGGITQSPKYLFRKEGQNVTLSCEQNLNHDAMYWYRQDPGQGLRLIYYSQIVNDFQKGDIAEGYSVSREKKESFPLTVTSAQKNPTAFYLCASSFATDTDTQYFGPGTRLTVL.

This chain connects TRBV25-1 to TRBJ2-1; TRBD1 matches at 7 bases. CDR3 size: 18 residues. Germline trimming cut 1 base from V and 5 bases from J; bases unmatched to any gene: 14. Per germline, CDR1 MGHDK and CDR2 SYGVNS. CDR3 protein: CASSELWAGGNTDNEQFF. As DNA, the CDR3 is TGTGCCAGCAGTGAATTATGGGCAGGGGGTAATACGGACAATGAGCAGTTCTTC.

The J gene is TRBJ2-3, the V gene TRBV10-2, with 9 bases aligning to TRBD2. Germline lookup yields CDR1 WSHSY and CDR2 SAAADI. This CDR3 has 15 residues. V lost 5 bases and J lost 2; bases outside the gene matches: 5. CDR3 sequence reads: CASSRASGTTDTQYF. CDR3 bases: TGCGCCAGCAGTAGGGCTAGCGGGACCACAGATACGCAGTATTTT.

This clone has only a few counts. The genes are TRBV19 and TRBJ1-5; no clear D gene. In germline, CDR1 is LNHDA, CDR2 SQIVND (reference sequence). Deletions cut 1 base from V and 7 bases from J, with 14 bases between. This CDR3 is 15 amino acids long. The chain's CDR3 is CASSIGVKGMQPQHF. CDR3 nucleotide sequence: TGTGCCAGTAGTATAGGTGTGAAGGGAATGCAGCCCCAGCATTTT.

V gene TRBV2 combines with J gene TRBJ1-2; D may be TRBD1 (6 bases). Trimming took off 5 bases at V and 11 bases at J, with 18 bases between the two ends. The CDR3 spans 13 residues. The germline V gene has CDR1 SNHLY and CDR2 FYNNEI. CDR3 coding DNA: TGTGCCAGCAGTCTAAAGAGGGGGATGGGTTACACCTTC. Its translation: CASSLKRGMGYTF. Variable domain in full (rest from reference TRBV2 and TRBJ1-2): EPEVTQTPSHQVTQMGQEVILRCVPISNHLYFYWYRQILGQKVEFLVSFYNNEISEKSEIFDDQFSVERPDGSNFTLKIRSTKLEDSAMYFCASSLKRGMGYTFGSGTRLTVV.